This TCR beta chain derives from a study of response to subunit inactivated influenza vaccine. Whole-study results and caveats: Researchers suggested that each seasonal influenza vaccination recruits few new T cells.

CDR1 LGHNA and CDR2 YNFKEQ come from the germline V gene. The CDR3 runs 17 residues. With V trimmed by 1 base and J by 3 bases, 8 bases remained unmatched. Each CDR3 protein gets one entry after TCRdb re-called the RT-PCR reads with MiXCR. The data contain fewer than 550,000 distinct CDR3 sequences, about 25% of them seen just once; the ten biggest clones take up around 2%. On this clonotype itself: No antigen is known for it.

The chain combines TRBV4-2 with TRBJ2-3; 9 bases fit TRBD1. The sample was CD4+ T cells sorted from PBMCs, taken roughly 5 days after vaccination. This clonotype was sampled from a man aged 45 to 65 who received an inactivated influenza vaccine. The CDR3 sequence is CASSQVGQGRGTDTQYF. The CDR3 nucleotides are TGTGCCAGCAGCCAAGTCGGACAGGGGAGAGGGACAGATACGCAGTATTTT.